This T cell receptor (beta chain) was identified in a study of shared clonotypes between healthy human individuals. Background on the study: Donors had three CD4 naive, three CD4 memory, two CD8 naive and one CD8 memory plate apiece.

At the deep level, the assay was run. Several immunoSEQ plates held equal portions of the genomic DNA taken from each subset. Assay: immunoSEQ multiplex PCR; the TCRdb copy retains only in-frame clones and omits some. Of hundreds of thousands of clones listed, about 70% are singletons. As for this clone: Its antigen is unknown.

This CDR3 is 15 amino acids long. Germline assignment: CDR1 SGHTA and CDR2 FQGNSA. V lost 5 bases and J lost 0, with 11 bases in between. Broader study findings: With a handful of donors compared, around 5% of naive CD4 clonotypes were shared.

The sequence derives from a man younger than 45 in good health. The sequencing input was memory CD4+ T cells sorted from blood. Described subset: CD45RA-negative fraction. The V call is TRBV7-2, the J call TRBJ1-3; the D gene is possibly TRBD1 (6 bases). The CDR3 region has the DNA TGTGCCAGCAGCCGGGACACCCACTCTGGAAACACCATATATTTT. Translated: CASSRDTHSGNTIYF.